A single sample gave rise to the 21 T cell receptor beta chains below, sequenced in a study of post-analysis software for immune sequencing data. General observations from the study: Among roughly five TRBV segments more frequent in patients than controls were TRBV5-6, TRBV5-1 and TRBV20-1.

cDNA libraries of TCR beta carried unique molecular identifiers. One entry per CDR3 protein, called by TCRdb with MiXCR from the PCR reads. The sample carries under 900,000 distinct CDR3 sequences, around 53% recorded once. These receptors lack a known antigen. Sequenced sample: blood. The receptor source for this set is a girl under 18 with multiple sclerosis.

The chain joins TRBV4-1 to TRBJ2-3; D is unclear. V lost 4 bases and J 11 bases, leaving 19 bases between the germline ends. This CDR3 has 14 amino acids. Germline V gene sequence: CDR1 MGHRA, CDR2 YSYEKL. The CDR3: CASSPPGPRAVQYF. As DNA, the CDR3 is TGCGCCAGCAGCCCCCCCGGGCCCCGGGCAGTGCAGTATTTT.

This clonotype was seen a handful of times. The chain uses TRBV10-3 and TRBJ2-7; D might be TRBD1 (6 bases). Germline V gene lookup returns CDR1 ENHRY and CDR2 SYGVKD. Trimming took off 3 bases at V and 4 bases at J, with 10 bases between the two ends. The CDR3 extends over 13 amino acids. In DNA, the CDR3 is TGTGCCATCAGTGATTTGGGGGCATACGAGCAGTACTTC. Translating it yields CAISDLGAYEQYF.

V and J are TRBV3-1 and TRBJ2-7; 11 bases fit TRBD2. This CDR3 spans 17 amino acids. Germline CDR1 reads LGHDT; CDR2 reads YNNKEL (reference sequence). The J segment lost 2 bases and the V segment lost 2 bases, leaving 8 bases of the junction unmatched. The CDR3 region has the DNA TGTGCCAGCAGCCAACAGATCGGACTAGCGGGCGCCTACGAGCAGTACTTC. It specifies CASSQQIGLAGAYEQYF.

The chain links TRBV7-9 to TRBJ2-7; a weak D match, TRBD1 (6 bases). Germline values: CDR1 SEHNR, CDR2 FQNEAQ (reference sequence). V lost 5 bases to trimming and J lost 2 bases, with 19 bases between them. CDR3 length equals 16 residues. Here the CDR3 reads CASSASTGQPTYEQYF. CDR3 in DNA: TGTGCCAGCAGCGCCTCTACAGGGCAACCCACCTACGAGCAGTACTTC. The full variable domain, its missing parts supplied by reference TRBV7-9 and TRBJ2-7, is DTGVSQNPRHKITKRGQNVTFRCDPISEHNRLYWYRQTLGQGPEFLTYFQNEAQLEKSRLLSDRFSAERPKGSFSTLEIQRTEQGDSAMYLCASSASTGQPTYEQYFGPGTRLTVT.

The chain combines TRBV20-1 with TRBJ1-1, with D perhaps matching TRBD1 (5 bases). This CDR3 spans 14 amino acids. V was pared by 0 bases and J by 0 bases, with 8 bases between. Germline CDR1 DFQATT, CDR2 SNEGSKA (reference sequence). The CDR3 nucleotides are TGCAGTGCTAGAGAGGGGCCTATGAACACTGAAGCTTTCTTT. It encodes CSAREGPMNTEAFF.

The J gene is TRBJ2-7, the V gene TRBV15; D gene ambiguous. The CDR3 is made up of 14 amino acids. V shed 1 base and J shed 1 base, with 8 bases lying between them. The germline CDR1 and CDR2 sequences are LNHNV and YYDKDF (reference sequence). This CDR3 reads CATSRAAGSYEQYF. The CDR3, as DNA: TGTGCCACCAGCAGAGCGGCCGGTTCCTACGAGCAGTACTTC.

This rearrangement joins TRBV27 to TRBJ1-5; D gene ambiguous. Trimming removed 6 bases from V and 0 bases from J, with 9 bases in between. The CDR3 is 14 residues long. Germline V gene sequence: CDR1 MNHEY, CDR2 SMNVEV (reference sequence). The chain's CDR3 is CASSAVYSNQPQHF. CDR3 DNA sequence: TGTGCCAGCAGCGCAGTCTATAGCAATCAGCCCCAGCATTTT.

In this sample, this clonotype turned up once. V is TRBV30 and J is TRBJ2-7; TRBD1 aligns across 8 bases. Germline-derived CDR1 and CDR2 are GTSNPN and SVGIG (reference sequence). The CDR3 loop spans 14 amino acids. The V segment lost 1 base and the J segment 2 bases; nucleotides outside the gene matches: 4. The CDR3 sequence: CAWSGDRLAYEQYF. The CDR3 nucleotides are TGTGCCTGGAGTGGGGACAGGTTGGCCTACGAGCAGTACTTC. Complete variable domain (other parts from reference TRBV30 and TRBJ2-7): SQTIHQWPATLVQPVGSPLSLECTVEGTSNPNLYWYRQAAGRGLQLLFYSVGIGQISSEVPQNLSASRPQDRQFILSSKKLLLSDSGFYLCAWSGDRLAYEQYFGPGTRLTVT.

V gene TRBV7-9 combines with J gene TRBJ1-1; D is unclear. The V gene's germline CDR1 is SEHNR and CDR2 FQNEAQ (reference sequence). The CDR3 extends over 17 amino acids. Between the trimmed V and J ends, which lost 2 bases and 1 base, there was a span of 17 bases. CDR3 DNA sequence: TGTGCCAGCAGCTTACTTTCCGACCATAAATCGAACACTGAAGCTTTCTTT. Its translation is CASSLLSDHKSNTEAFF. Filled out from reference TRBV7-9 and TRBJ1-1, the complete variable domain reads DTGVSQNPRHKITKRGQNVTFRCDPISEHNRLYWYRQTLGQGPEFLTYFQNEAQLEKSRLLSDRFSAERPKGSFSTLEIQRTEQGDSAMYLCASSLLSDHKSNTEAFFGQGTRLTVV.

This rearrangement joins TRBV20-1 to TRBJ2-1; 10 bases are a match to TRBD2. Germline CDR1 reads DFQATT; CDR2 reads SNEGSKA (reference sequence). This CDR3 has 14 amino acids. The junction had 4 bases not matched to a gene; V was cut back by 1 base and J by 7 bases. The DNA of the CDR3 is TGCAGTGCTAGAGGGCTAGCGGGAGATAATGAGCAGTTCTTC. Protein sequence: CSARGLAGDNEQFF.

The rearrangement links TRBV20-1 to TRBJ1-1, with no clear D. The CDR3 consists of 13 residues. Germline CDR1 DFQATT, CDR2 SNEGSKA (reference sequence). The germline V and J ends were trimmed by 7 bases and 0 bases, with 12 bases remaining between them. CDR3 coding DNA: TGCAGTGGGAGCGATAACATGAACACTGAAGCTTTCTTT. This gives the protein CSGSDNMNTEAFF.

V and J are TRBV7-3 and TRBJ1-2; tentative D call: TRBD1 (5 bases). CDR1 is SGHTA and CDR2 is FQGTGA in the germline V gene. CDR3 length equals 13 residues. The V end was cut by 8 bases, the J end by 7 bases, with 17 bases between. CDR3: CASGDLDGPGYTF. The CDR3 DNA follows: TGTGCCAGCGGGGACTTGGACGGCCCTGGCTACACCTTC.

The chain has TRBV9 and TRBJ2-7; either TRBD1 or TRBD2 may supply D (7 bases each). The germline gives CDR1 SGDLS, CDR2 YYNGEE. The ends were cut back, 0 bases at V and 0 bases at J, with 19 bases in the middle. This CDR3 contains 18 residues. This CDR3 is CASSVGPGEGAFSYEQYF. In DNA, the CDR3 is TGTGCCAGCAGCGTAGGCCCCGGGGAGGGGGCGTTCTCCTACGAGCAGTACTTC.

This clonotype has only a few counts. V usage is TRBV10-3 and J usage is TRBJ1-2; 7 nucleotides line up with TRBD1. The CDR3 has 13 residues. V was clipped by 5 bases and J by 4 bases; unmatched bases: 4. The germline CDR1 and CDR2 sequences are ENHRY and SYGVKD. The CDR3 loop is CAISNRDSYGYTF. Here the CDR3 DNA reads TGTGCCATCAGTAATAGGGACAGCTATGGCTACACCTTC.

J is TRBJ2-1 and V is TRBV5-1; D assignment may be TRBD1 or TRBD2 (7 bases each). The CDR3 consists of 16 residues. The V gene lost 4 bases and the J gene lost 7 bases, with 21 bases spanning the gap. The germline gives CDR1 SGHRS, CDR2 YFSETQ. CDR3 region: CASSATTRGGRNEQFF. For the CDR3, the DNA is TGCGCCAGCAGCGCAACGACCAGGGGGGGTAGAAATGAGCAGTTCTTC. Combining the CDR3 with reference TRBV5-1 and TRBJ2-1 gives the whole variable domain KAGVTQTPRYLIKTRGQQVTLSCSPISGHRSVSWYQQTPGQGLQFLFEYFSETQRNKGNFPGRFSGRQFSNSRSEMNVSTLELGDSALYLCASSATTRGGRNEQFFGPGTRLTVL.

CDR3 DNA: TGTGCCAGCAGTTACTATGCTTCTGGAAACACCATATATTTT. Amino acids: CASSYYASGNTIYF. V gene TRBV6-6 combines with J gene TRBJ1-3, with D unresolved. Germline assignment: CDR1 MNHNY and CDR2 SVGAGI (reference sequence). V gave up 1 base and J gave up 1 base, with 5 bases separating them. There are 14 residues in the CDR3.

The genes are TRBV12-3 or TRBV12-4 and TRBJ2-1, with TRBD2 as a possible D gene (6 bases). The CDR3 is 11 amino acids. V gave up 7 bases and J gave up 9 bases, with 10 bases separating them. The CDR3 here is CASTLRGEQFF. The CDR3 DNA sequence: TGTGCCAGCACTCTGCGGGGTGAGCAGTTCTTC.

The rearrangement uses TRBV5-6 and TRBJ2-5, with a tentative D call TRBD2 (5 bases). Germline lookup yields CDR1 SGHDT and CDR2 YYEEEE. CDR3 size: 14 residues. Trimming shortened V by 2 bases and J by 1 base, and 9 bases separated the two germline ends. The CDR3 region has the DNA TGTGCCAGCAGCTTTCAGCGGCTCCAAGAGACCCAGTACTTC. Its protein product is CASSFQRLQETQYF.

In the case of this clonotype: A far larger clone is just one base off, so this is likely a read error. CDR3 protein: CASSIVETQYF. The CDR3 DNA is TGTGCCAGCAGCATAGTAGAGACCCAGTACTTC. This sequence joins TRBV7-9 and TRBJ2-5; D unclear. This CDR3 comprises 11 residues. Germline CDR1 is SEHNR and CDR2 is FQNEAQ (reference sequence). The V end lost 5 bases, the J end lost 4 bases, and 5 bases lay between the germline ends.

The chain combines TRBV4-1 with TRBJ1-5, with D possibly TRBD1 on 5 matching bases. The germline gives CDR1 MGHRA, CDR2 YSYEKL. The CDR3 extends over 19 amino acids. V lost 0 bases and J lost 0, with 18 bases in between. The CDR3 sequence is CASSQDRVRQTLSNQPQHF. CDR3 DNA: TGCGCCAGCAGCCAAGATCGAGTAAGACAGACCCTTAGCAATCAGCCCCAGCATTTT.

CDR3 residues: CASSEGQGAFYNEQFF. CDR3 DNA sequence: TGTGCCAGCAGTGAAGGACAGGGGGCCTTCTACAATGAGCAGTTCTTC. The chain combines TRBV2 with TRBJ2-1; 10 bases line up with TRBD1. Germline V lookup: CDR1 SNHLY, CDR2 FYNNEI. This CDR3 region has 16 residues. Trimming removed 1 base from V and 3 bases from J; junction bases left unmatched: 3.